This TCR beta chain was profiled in a study of blood T cell repertoires in COVID-19. The CDR3 spans 14 residues. Trimming cost V 5 bases and J 4 bases, with 13 bases left between them. Per germline, CDR1 SGHRS and CDR2 YFSETQ. This clone was counted only a few times. TCRdb keeps only in-frame clones here, not all; method: immunoSEQ multiplex PCR. Of about 190,000 clones in the sample, about 88% were seen once. This clonotype was obtained from a man in his 70s with active or convalescent COVID-19. This chain connects TRBV5-1 to TRBJ1-3, with D possibly being TRBD1 (5 bases). Sequencing was done on a sample of peripheral blood. CDR3 sequence: CASRMAGRGNTIYF. As DNA, the CDR3 is TGCGCCAGCAGGATGGCGGGACGGGGAAACACCATATATTTT.